This TCR beta chain stems from a study of blood T cell repertoires in COVID-19. Study details: Acute-phase and convalescent COVID-19 samples originated in the United States, Italy and Spain. T cells, B-cell-depleted T cells, or PBMCs provided the cDNA or gDNA that served as material.

The method was immunoSEQ multiplex PCR; TCRdb's version includes in-frame clones alone and lacks a portion of them. The sample records some 170,000 clones, 65% to 80% being singletons. Unmatched junction bases numbered 5, after V lost 7 bases and J lost 1 base. The CDR3 spans 13 residues. Germline V CDR1 and CDR2: SGHRS, YFSETQ. This sequence was found in a man between 60 and 75 years old with acute or convalescent COVID-19. The sequencing input was peripheral blood. The rearrangement joins TRBV5-1 to TRBJ2-7; TRBD1 aligns across 7 bases. The CDR3 DNA reads TGCGCCAGCGGATTGACAGGGTCCTACGAGCAGTACTTC. It is translated as CASGLTGSYEQYF.